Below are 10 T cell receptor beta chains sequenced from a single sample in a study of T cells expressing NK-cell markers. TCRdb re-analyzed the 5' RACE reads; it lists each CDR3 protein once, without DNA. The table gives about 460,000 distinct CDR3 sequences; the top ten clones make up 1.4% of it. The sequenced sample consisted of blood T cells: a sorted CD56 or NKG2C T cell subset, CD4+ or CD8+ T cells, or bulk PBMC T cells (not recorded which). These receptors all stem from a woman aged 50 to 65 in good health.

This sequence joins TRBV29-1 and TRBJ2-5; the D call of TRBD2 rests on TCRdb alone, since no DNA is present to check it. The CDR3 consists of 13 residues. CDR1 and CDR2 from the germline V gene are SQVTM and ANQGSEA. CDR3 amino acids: CSVDRAPGRPQYF.

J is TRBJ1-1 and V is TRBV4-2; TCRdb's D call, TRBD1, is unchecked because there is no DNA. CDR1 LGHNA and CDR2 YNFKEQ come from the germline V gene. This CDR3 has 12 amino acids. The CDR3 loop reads CASSQSGAQAFF.

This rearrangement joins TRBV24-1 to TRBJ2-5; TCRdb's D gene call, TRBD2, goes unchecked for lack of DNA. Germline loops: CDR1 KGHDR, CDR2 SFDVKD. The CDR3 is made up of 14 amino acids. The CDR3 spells CATSSGDWGETQYF.

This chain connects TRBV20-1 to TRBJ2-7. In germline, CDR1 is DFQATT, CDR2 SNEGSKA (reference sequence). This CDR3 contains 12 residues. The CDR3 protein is CSASKESGEQYF.

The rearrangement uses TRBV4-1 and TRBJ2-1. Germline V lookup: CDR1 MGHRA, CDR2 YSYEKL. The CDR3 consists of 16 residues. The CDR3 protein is CASSQVRGSVDNEQFF.

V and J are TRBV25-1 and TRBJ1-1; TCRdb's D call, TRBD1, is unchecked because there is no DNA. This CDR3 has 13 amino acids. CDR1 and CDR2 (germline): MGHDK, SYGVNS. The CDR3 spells CASRGTGVAEAFF.

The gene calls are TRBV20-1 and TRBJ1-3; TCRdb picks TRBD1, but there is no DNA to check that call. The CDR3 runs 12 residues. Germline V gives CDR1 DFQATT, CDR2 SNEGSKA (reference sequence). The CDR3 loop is CSTGTAGNTIYF.

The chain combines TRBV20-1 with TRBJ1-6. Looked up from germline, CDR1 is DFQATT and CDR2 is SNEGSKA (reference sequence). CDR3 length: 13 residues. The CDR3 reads CSAREGPRSPLHF.

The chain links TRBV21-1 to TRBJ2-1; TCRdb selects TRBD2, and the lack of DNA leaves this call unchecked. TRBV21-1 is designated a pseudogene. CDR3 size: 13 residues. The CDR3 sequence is CAIGLAGYYEQFF.

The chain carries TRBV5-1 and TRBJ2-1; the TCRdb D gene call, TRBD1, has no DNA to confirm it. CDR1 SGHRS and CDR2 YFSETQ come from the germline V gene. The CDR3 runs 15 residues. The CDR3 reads CASSFDGGGYNEQFF.